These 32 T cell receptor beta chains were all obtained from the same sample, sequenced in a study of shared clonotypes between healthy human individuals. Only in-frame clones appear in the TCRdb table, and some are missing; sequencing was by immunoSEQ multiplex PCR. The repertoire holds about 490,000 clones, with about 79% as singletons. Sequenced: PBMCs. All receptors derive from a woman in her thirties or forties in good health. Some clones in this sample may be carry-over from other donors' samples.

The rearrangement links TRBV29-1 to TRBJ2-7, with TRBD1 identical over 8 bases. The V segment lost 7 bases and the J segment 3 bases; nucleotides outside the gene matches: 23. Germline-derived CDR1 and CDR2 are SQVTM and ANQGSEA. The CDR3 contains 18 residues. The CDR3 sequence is CSAEGCGTGIPPNYEQYF. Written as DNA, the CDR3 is TGCAGCGCCGAGGGTTGTGGGACAGGAATACCCCCCAACTACGAGCAGTACTTC.

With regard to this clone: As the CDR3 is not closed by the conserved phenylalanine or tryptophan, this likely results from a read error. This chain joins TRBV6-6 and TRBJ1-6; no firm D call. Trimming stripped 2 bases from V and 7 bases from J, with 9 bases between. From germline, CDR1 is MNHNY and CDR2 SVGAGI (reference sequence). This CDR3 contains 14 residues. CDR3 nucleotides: TGTGCCAGCAGTTACGCAGATACCAATTCACCCCTCCACCTT. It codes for CASSYADTNSPLHL.

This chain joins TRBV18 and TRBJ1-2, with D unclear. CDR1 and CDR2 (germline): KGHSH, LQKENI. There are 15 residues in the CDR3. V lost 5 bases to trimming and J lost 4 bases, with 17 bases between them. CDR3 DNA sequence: TGTGCCAGCTCAAGCGAGACGGTCCCACCCTATGGCTACACCTTC. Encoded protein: CASSSETVPPYGYTF.

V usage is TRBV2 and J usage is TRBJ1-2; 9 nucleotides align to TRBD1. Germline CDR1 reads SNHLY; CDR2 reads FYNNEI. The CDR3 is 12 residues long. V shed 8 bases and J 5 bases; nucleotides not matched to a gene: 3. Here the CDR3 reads CASRDRAYGYTF. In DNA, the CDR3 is TGTGCCAGCCGGGACAGGGCTTATGGCTACACCTTC.

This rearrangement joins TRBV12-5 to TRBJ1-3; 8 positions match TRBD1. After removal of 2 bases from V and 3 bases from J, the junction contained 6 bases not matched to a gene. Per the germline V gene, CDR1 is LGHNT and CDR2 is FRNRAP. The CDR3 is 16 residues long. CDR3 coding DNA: TGTGCTAGTGGTTTGAGGACAGGGCAAGATGGAAACACCATATATTTT. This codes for CASGLRTGQDGNTIYF.

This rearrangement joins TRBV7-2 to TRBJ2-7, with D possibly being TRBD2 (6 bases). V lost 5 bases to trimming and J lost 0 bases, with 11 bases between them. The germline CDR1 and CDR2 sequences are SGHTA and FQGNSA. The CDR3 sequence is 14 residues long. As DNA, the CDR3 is TGTGCCAGCAGCAAGGACTACTCCTCCTACGAGCAGTACTTC. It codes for CASSKDYSSYEQYF. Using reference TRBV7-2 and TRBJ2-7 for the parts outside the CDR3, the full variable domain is GAGVSQSPSNKVTEKGKDVELRCDPISGHTALYWYRQSLGQGLEFLIYFQGNSAPDKSGLPSDRFSAERTGGSVSTLTIQRTQQEDSAVYLCASSKDYSSYEQYFGPGTRLTVT.

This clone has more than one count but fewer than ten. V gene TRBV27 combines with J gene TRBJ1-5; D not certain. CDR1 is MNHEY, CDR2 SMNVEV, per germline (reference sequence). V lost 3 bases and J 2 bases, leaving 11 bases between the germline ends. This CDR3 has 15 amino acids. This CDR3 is CASSLWGVGNQPQHF. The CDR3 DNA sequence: TGTGCCAGCAGTTTGTGGGGTGTCGGCAATCAGCCCCAGCATTTT.

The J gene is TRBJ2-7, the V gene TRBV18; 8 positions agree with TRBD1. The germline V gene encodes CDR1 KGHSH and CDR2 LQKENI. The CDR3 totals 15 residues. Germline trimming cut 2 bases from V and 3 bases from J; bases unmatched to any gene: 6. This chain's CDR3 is CASSPGQGLFYEQYF. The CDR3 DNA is TGTGCCAGCTCACCAGGACAGGGCCTTTTCTACGAGCAGTACTTC.

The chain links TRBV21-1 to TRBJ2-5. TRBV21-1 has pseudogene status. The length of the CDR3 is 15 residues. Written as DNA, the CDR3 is TGTGCCAGCAGCGCGACCGGGACCGAAAAAGAGACCCAGTACTTC. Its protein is CASSATGTEKETQYF.

Here the CDR3 reads CASSPAGRLGYEQYF. The DNA for the CDR3 is TGTGCCAGCAGTCCCGCGGGGAGGTTGGGCTACGAGCAGTACTTC. The chain uses TRBV28 and TRBJ2-7, with D possibly TRBD2 on 6 matching bases. The V end was cut by 5 bases, the J end by 3 bases, with 17 bases between. This CDR3 contains 15 residues. Germline-derived CDR1 and CDR2 are MDHEN and SYDVKM.

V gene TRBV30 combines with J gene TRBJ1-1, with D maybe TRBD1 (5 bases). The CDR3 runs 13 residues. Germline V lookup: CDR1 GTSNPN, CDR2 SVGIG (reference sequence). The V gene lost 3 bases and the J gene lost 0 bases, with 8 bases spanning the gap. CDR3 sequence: CAWSDSLNTEAFF. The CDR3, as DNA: TGTGCCTGGAGCGACAGCTTGAACACTGAAGCTTTCTTT.

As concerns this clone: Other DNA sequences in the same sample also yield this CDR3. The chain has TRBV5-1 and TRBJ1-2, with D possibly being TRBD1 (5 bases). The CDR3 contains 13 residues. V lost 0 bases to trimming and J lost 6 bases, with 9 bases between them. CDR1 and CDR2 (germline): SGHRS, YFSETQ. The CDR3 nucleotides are TGCGCCAGCAGCTTGGGGCAGGGACATGGCTACACCTTC. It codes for CASSLGQGHGYTF. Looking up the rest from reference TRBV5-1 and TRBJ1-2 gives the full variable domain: KAGVTQTPRYLIKTRGQQVTLSCSPISGHRSVSWYQQTPGQGLQFLFEYFSETQRNKGNFPGRFSGRQFSNSRSEMNVSTLELGDSALYLCASSLGQGHGYTFGSGTRLTVV.

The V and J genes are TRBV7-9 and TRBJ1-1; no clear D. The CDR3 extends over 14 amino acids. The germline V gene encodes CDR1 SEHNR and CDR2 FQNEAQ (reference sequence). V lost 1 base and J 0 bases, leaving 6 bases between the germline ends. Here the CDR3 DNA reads TGTGCCAGCAGCTTAGGAGTGATGAACACTGAAGCTTTCTTT. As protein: CASSLGVMNTEAFF.

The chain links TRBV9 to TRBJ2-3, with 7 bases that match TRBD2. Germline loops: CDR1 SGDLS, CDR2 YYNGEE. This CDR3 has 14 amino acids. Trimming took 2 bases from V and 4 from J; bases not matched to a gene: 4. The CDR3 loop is CASSVAGVADTQYF. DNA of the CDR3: TGTGCCAGCAGCGTCGCGGGAGTGGCAGATACGCAGTATTTT.

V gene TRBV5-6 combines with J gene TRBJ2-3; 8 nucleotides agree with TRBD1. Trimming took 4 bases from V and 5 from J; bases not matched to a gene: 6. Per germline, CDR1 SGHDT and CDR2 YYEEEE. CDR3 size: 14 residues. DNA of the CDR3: TGTGCCAGCAGCGAGACAGGGGCGGGAGATACGCAGTATTTT. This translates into CASSETGAGDTQYF.

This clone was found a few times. The CDR3 region has the DNA TGTGCCAGCAGTGGTCCAGGGACCGGTCATGAACTGTTTTTT. It yields the protein CASSGPGTGHELFF. This chain uses TRBV25-1 with TRBJ1-4, with D possibly matching TRBD1 (5 bases). V was shortened by 4 bases and J by 12 bases, with 18 bases between the two germline ends. Looked up from germline, CDR1 is MGHDK and CDR2 is SYGVNS. This CDR3 contains 14 residues. The entire variable domain, with the rest obtained from reference TRBV25-1 and TRBJ1-4, is as follows: EADIYQTPRYLVIGTGKKITLECSQTMGHDKMYWYQQDPGMELHLIHYSYGVNSTEKGDLSSESTVSRIRTEHFPLTLESARPSHTSQYLCASSGPGTGHELFFGSGTQLSVL.

This CDR3 reads CASSLWAGAGTDTQYF. CDR3 nucleotides: TGTGCCAGCAGCTTATGGGCGGGAGCAGGCACAGATACGCAGTATTTT. The chain has TRBV7-2 and TRBJ2-3; 7 nucleotides line up with TRBD2. The CDR3 has 16 residues. Losses at the gene ends were 2 bases for V and 1 base for J; bases not matched to a gene: 6. Per the germline V gene, CDR1 is SGHTA and CDR2 is FQGNSA.

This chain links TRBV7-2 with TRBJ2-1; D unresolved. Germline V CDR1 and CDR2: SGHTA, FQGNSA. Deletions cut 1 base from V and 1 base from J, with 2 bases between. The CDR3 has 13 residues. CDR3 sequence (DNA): TGTGCCAGCAGCTTAGTTTCCTACAATGAGCAGTTCTTC. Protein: CASSLVSYNEQFF.

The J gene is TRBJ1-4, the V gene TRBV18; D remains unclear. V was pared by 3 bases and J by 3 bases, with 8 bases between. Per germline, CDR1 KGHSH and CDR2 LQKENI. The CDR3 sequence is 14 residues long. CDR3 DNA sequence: TGTGCCAGCTCACCGGGTATTTCTAATGAAAAACTGTTTTTT. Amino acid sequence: CASSPGISNEKLFF.

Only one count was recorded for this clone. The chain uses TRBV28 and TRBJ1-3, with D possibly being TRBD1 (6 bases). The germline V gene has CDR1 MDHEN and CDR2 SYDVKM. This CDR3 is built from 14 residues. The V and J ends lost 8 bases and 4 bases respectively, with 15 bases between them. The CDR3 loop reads CASFRTASGNTIYF. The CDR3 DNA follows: TGTGCCAGCTTCCGGACAGCGTCGGGAAACACCATATATTTT.

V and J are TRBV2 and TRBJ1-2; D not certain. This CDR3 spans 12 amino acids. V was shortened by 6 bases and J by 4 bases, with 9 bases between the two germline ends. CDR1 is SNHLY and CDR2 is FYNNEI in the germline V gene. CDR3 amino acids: CASSEEGYGYTF. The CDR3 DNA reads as TGTGCCAGCAGCGAGGAGGGCTATGGCTACACCTTC.

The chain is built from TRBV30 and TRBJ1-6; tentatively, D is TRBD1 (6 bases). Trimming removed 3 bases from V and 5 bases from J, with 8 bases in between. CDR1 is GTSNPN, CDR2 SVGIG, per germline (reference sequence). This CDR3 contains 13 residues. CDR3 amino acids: CAWRGTHNSPLHF. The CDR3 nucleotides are TGTGCCTGGAGAGGGACACATAATTCACCCCTCCACTTT.

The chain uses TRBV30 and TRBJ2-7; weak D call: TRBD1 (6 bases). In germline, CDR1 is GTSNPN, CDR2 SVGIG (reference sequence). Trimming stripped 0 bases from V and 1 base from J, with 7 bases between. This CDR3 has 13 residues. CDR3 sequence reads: CAWSVDRSYEQYF. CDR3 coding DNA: TGTGCCTGGAGTGTTGACAGGTCCTACGAGCAGTACTTC.

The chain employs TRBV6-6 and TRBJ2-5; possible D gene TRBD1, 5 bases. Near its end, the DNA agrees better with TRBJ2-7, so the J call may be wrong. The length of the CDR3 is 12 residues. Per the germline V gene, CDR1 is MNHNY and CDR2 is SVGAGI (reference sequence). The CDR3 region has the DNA TGTGCCAGCAGATATGACAGATACGAGCAGTACTTC. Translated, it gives CASRYDRYEQYF.

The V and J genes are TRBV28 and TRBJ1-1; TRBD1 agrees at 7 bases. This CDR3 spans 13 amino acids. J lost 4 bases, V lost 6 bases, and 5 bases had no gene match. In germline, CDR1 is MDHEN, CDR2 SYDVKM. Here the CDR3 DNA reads TGTGCCAGCAGCTCGGGACAGAGCACTGAAGCTTTCTTT. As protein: CASSSGQSTEAFF.

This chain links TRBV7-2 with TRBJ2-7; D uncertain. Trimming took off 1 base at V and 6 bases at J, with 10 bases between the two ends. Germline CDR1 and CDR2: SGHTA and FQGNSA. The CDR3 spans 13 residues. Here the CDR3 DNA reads TGTGCCAGCAGCTTAGACCGCCCAGCCGAGCAGTACTTC. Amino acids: CASSLDRPAEQYF.

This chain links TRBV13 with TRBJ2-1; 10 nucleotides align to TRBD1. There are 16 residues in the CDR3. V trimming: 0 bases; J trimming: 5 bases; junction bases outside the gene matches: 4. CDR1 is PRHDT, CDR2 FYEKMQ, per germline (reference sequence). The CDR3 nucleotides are TGTGCCAGCAGCTTAGGCATCGACAGGGGGCACAATGAGCAGTTCTTC. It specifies CASSLGIDRGHNEQFF.

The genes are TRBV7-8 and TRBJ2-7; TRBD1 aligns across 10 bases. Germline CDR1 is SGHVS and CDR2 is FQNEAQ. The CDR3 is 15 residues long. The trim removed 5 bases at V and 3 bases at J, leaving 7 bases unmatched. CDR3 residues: CASSPHGTGVYEQYF. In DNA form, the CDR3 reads TGTGCCAGCAGCCCCCACGGGACAGGGGTCTACGAGCAGTACTTC.

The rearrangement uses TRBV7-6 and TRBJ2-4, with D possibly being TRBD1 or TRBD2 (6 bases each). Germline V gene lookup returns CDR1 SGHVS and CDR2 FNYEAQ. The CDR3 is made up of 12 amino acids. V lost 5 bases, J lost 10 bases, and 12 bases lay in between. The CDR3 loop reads CASSGGGGIQYF. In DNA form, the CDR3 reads TGTGCCAGCAGCGGCGGAGGGGGTATTCAGTACTTC.

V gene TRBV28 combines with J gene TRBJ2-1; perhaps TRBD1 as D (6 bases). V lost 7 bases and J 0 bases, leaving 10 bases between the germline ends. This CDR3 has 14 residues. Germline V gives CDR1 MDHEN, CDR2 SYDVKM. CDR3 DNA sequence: TGTGCCAGCATGACAGGTAACTCCTACAATGAGCAGTTCTTC. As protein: CASMTGNSYNEQFF.

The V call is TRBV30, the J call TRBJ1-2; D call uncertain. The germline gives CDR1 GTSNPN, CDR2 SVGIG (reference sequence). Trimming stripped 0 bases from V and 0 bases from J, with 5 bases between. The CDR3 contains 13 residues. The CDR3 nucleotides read TGTGCCTGGAGTGTATTATCTAACTATGGCTACACCTTC. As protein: CAWSVLSNYGYTF.

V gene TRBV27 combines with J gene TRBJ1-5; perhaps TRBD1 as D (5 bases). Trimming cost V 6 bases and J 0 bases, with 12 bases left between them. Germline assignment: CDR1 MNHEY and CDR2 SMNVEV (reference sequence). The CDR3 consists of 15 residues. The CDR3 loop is CASSRDFDSNQPQHF. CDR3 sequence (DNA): TGTGCCAGCAGCCGGGACTTCGATAGCAATCAGCCCCAGCATTTT.